The 32 T cell receptor beta chains below all came from one sample that was sequenced in a study of cytomegalovirus exposure and HLA in healthy donors. 13 Jbeta primers and 60 Vbeta primers were used for the PCR. The protocol was immunoSEQ multiplex PCR, while the TCRdb copy is restricted to in-frame clones and leaves out a portion. The data contain about 150,000 clones, 78% of them singletons. Sequenced input: PBMCs. The receptors shown here come from a woman aged 45-60 years in good health and CMV-seropositive.

The V and J genes are TRBV5-4 and TRBJ1-1, with D hard to call. V lost 0 bases to trimming and J lost 11 bases, with 14 bases between them. Germline V gene lookup returns CDR1 SGHNT and CDR2 YYREEE (reference sequence). The CDR3 length is 13 residues. CDR3 DNA sequence: TGTGCCAGCAGCTTGGAGTTTCGGGAAGCGGCTTTCTTT. Translated: CASSLEFREAAFF. Based on the CDR3 plus reference TRBV5-4 and TRBJ1-1, the full variable domain is ETGVTQSPTHLIKTRGQQVTLRCSSQSGHNTVSWYQQALGQGPQFIFQYYREEENGRGNFPPRFSGLQFPNYSSELNVNALELDDSALYLCASSLEFREAAFFGQGTRLTVV.

The gene calls are TRBV21-1 and TRBJ2-1; TRBD1 is the table's D call, not checked against the DNA. TRBV21-1 has pseudogene status. CDR3 length: 21 amino acids. In DNA form, the CDR3 reads TGTGCCAGCAGCTCGATTCCAATGGGACAGGGGGGGAGGTGCTCCTACAATGAGCAGTTCTTC. It encodes CASSSIPMGQGGRCSYNEQFF.

The chain couples TRBV7-8 to TRBJ2-7, with D maybe TRBD2 (5 bases). There are 14 residues in the CDR3. The ends were cut back, 5 bases at V and 1 base at J, with 12 bases in the middle. The V gene's germline CDR1 is SGHVS and CDR2 FQNEAQ. The CDR3 reads CASSSPRESYEQYF. Here the CDR3 DNA reads TGTGCCAGCAGCAGCCCCCGGGAATCCTACGAGCAGTACTTC.

The chain is built from TRBV19 and TRBJ1-4; D is possibly TRBD1 (5 bases). Trimming left V 7 bases short and J 3 bases short, with 15 bases between. The CDR3 covers 15 residues. Germline lookup yields CDR1 LNHDA and CDR2 SQIVND (reference sequence). CDR3 sequence: CASMTTGGSNEKLFF. For the CDR3, the DNA is TGTGCCAGTATGACCACCGGGGGATCTAATGAAAAACTGTTTTTT.

A few counts support this clone. The V call is TRBV9, the J call TRBJ2-5; TRBD2 might be the D (5 bases). Per the germline V gene, CDR1 is SGDLS and CDR2 is YYNGEE. The CDR3 covers 15 residues. Between the trimmed V and J ends, which lost 0 bases and 3 bases, there was a span of 12 bases. The CDR3 bases are TGTGCCAGCAGCGTAGAGAGATTCGGGGAAGAGACCCAGTACTTC. This translates into CASSVERFGEETQYF. The variable domain in full, completed from reference TRBV9 and TRBJ2-5, reads DSGVTQTPKHLITATGQRVTLRCSPRSGDLSVYWYQQSLDQGLQFLIQYYNGEERAKGNILERFSAQQFPDLHSELNLSSLELGDSALYFCASSVERFGEETQYFGPGTRLLVL.

This clone appeared a few times. This chain's CDR3 is CASSPYGGEGYTF. In DNA form, the CDR3 reads TGTGCCAGCAGCCCATACGGGGGTGAGGGCTACACCTTC. The chain uses TRBV7-9 and TRBJ1-2; D is possibly TRBD1 (5 bases). Per germline, CDR1 SEHNR and CDR2 FQNEAQ (reference sequence). V shed 5 bases and J shed 8 bases, with 15 bases lying between them. There are 13 residues in the CDR3.

The chain recombines TRBV7-9 with TRBJ1-2; D is possibly TRBD1 (6 bases). V was cut by 3 bases and J by 8 bases, with 16 bases left in between. Germline V gene sequence: CDR1 SEHNR, CDR2 FQNEAQ (reference sequence). This CDR3 comprises 14 residues. The CDR3 region is CASSFGEGEKGYTF. The DNA for the CDR3 is TGTGCCAGCAGCTTCGGGGAGGGGGAGAAGGGCTACACCTTC.

This chain connects TRBV5-6 to TRBJ1-2; D might be TRBD1 (6 bases). V was pared by 0 bases and J by 6 bases, with 15 bases between. The CDR3 loop spans 15 amino acids. Germline V gene lookup returns CDR1 SGHDT and CDR2 YYEEEE. The CDR3 DNA reads TGTGCCAGCAGCTTGGTCGGCAGGACAGTCGATGGCTACACCTTC. It specifies CASSLVGRTVDGYTF.

Notes on this clone: One end of the junction varies from germline; a read error may be responsible. The chain has TRBV7-9 and TRBJ2-7, with a weak D call TRBD2 (6 bases). The CDR3 spans 10 residues. Germline loops: CDR1 SEHNR, CDR2 FQNEAQ (reference sequence). The CDR3 sequence is CASSLGGLVF. CDR3 DNA sequence: TGTGCCAGCAGCTTAGGGGGACTGGTCTTC.

The CDR3 DNA reads as TGTGCCAGCAGCACCAACAGGGGGGGTAATTATGACAATCAGCCCCAGCATTTT. Encoded protein: CASSTNRGGNYDNQPQHF. The chain joins TRBV7-9 to TRBJ1-5; 8 bases align to TRBD1. CDR3 length equals 18 residues. CDR1 is SEHNR and CDR2 is FQNEAQ in the germline V gene (reference sequence). Trimming at V came to 5 bases and at J to 3 bases, leaving 15 bases not matched to a gene.

This clone was observed a few times. The rearrangement links TRBV4-3 to TRBJ1-1; the D gene is possibly TRBD1 (5 bases). Trimming removed 1 base at V and 2 bases at J, with 11 bases between. Germline V CDR1 and CDR2: LGHNA, YSLEER. This CDR3 region has 15 residues. The CDR3 protein is CASSQVGQGNTEAFF. The CDR3 DNA is TGCGCCAGCAGCCAAGTAGGGCAGGGCAACACTGAAGCTTTCTTT.

This rearrangement joins TRBV15 to TRBJ1-2, with TRBD1 as a possible D gene (6 bases). The CDR3 length is 13 residues. V shed 5 bases and J shed 8 bases, with 15 bases lying between them. Germline CDR1 reads LNHNV; CDR2 reads YYDKDF (reference sequence). As DNA, the CDR3 is TGTGCCACCAGCCCGGACAGCCCCGAGGGCTACACCTTC. As protein: CATSPDSPEGYTF.

The chain employs TRBV14 and TRBJ2-3, with a possible D match to TRBD1 (7 bases). This CDR3 is built from 13 residues. The germline gives CDR1 SGHDN, CDR2 FVKESK. Trimming cost V 1 base and J 8 bases, with 10 bases left between them. The CDR3 reads CASSQAQGGTQYF. The CDR3 nucleotides read TGTGCCAGCAGCCAAGCCCAGGGGGGTACGCAGTATTTT.

J is TRBJ2-7 and V is TRBV18, with a tentative D call TRBD2 (6 bases). V lost 2 bases and J 4 bases, leaving 9 bases between the germline ends. This CDR3 has 13 amino acids. In germline, CDR1 is KGHSH, CDR2 LQKENI. CDR3 sequence reads: CASSPMGTYEQYF. CDR3 sequence (DNA): TGTGCCAGCTCACCAATGGGGACTTACGAGCAGTACTTC.

This rearrangement joins TRBV4-1 to TRBJ2-5; 9 bases line up with TRBD1. This CDR3 contains 15 residues. After removal of 1 base from V and 11 bases from J, the junction contained 11 bases not matched to a gene. CDR1 is MGHRA and CDR2 is YSYEKL in the germline V gene. The CDR3 sequence: CASSQGNRGLGEQYF. The CDR3 DNA follows: TGCGCCAGCAGCCAAGGTAACAGGGGGCTAGGTGAGCAGTACTTC.

CDR3: CASSLRQGSSYEQYF. CDR3 sequence (DNA): TGTGCCAGCAGCTTACGACAGGGGAGCTCCTACGAGCAGTACTTC. The chain employs TRBV7-9 and TRBJ2-7, with TRBD1 identical over 8 bases. This CDR3 is built from 15 residues. J gave up 0 bases and V 2 bases, and 3 bases lay outside the gene matches. The germline gives CDR1 SEHNR, CDR2 FQNEAQ (reference sequence).

The V gene is TRBV5-1, the J gene TRBJ2-7; TRBD1 matches 10 bases. The junction had 14 bases not matched to a gene; V was cut back by 4 bases and J by 7 bases. The length of the CDR3 is 16 residues. Germline CDR1 is SGHRS and CDR2 is YFSETQ. The CDR3 DNA reads as TGCGCCAGCAGCCCCGCGGGTGACAGGGGGCGAGGGGAGCAGTACTTC. It encodes CASSPAGDRGRGEQYF.

The genes are TRBV6-6 and TRBJ2-7, with a weak D call TRBD2 (6 bases). The CDR3 runs to 13 residues. Trimming cost V 2 bases and J 5 bases, with 10 bases left between them. Germline CDR1 MNHNY, CDR2 SVGAGI (reference sequence). The CDR3 region has the DNA TGTGCCAGCAGTTACAGGAGGGTCGACGAGCAGTACTTC. Protein product: CASSYRRVDEQYF.

This clone was found a few times. CDR3 bases: TGTGCCAGCAGTTTATGGACAGGGGGGAGAGAGACCCAGTACTTC. Its translation is CASSLWTGGRETQYF. The chain uses TRBV27 and TRBJ2-5; 10 bases map to TRBD1. Germline values: CDR1 MNHEY, CDR2 SMNVEV (reference sequence). The junction had 3 bases not matched to a gene; V was cut back by 1 base and J by 4 bases. The length of the CDR3 is 15 residues.

The chain employs TRBV29-1 and TRBJ1-2, with no clear D. Germline CDR1 and CDR2: SQVTM and ANQGSEA. The CDR3 has 12 amino acids. Between the trimmed V and J ends, which lost 2 bases and 4 bases, there was a span of 8 bases. The CDR3: CSVENRVYGYTF. CDR3 nucleotide sequence: TGCAGCGTTGAAAACCGGGTCTATGGCTACACCTTC.

The chain carries TRBV11-3 and TRBJ1-1; 12 bases map to TRBD1. Trimming at V came to 5 bases and at J to 8 bases, leaving 9 bases not matched to a gene. This CDR3 has 15 residues. CDR1 is SGHNT, CDR2 YENEEA, per germline. CDR3 amino acids: CASSQGTGGRVEAFF. CDR3 coding DNA: TGTGCCAGCAGCCAGGGGACAGGGGGCCGAGTGGAAGCTTTCTTT.

V gene TRBV15 combines with J gene TRBJ2-5; D is unclear. The V gene's germline CDR1 is LNHNV and CDR2 YYDKDF (reference sequence). The CDR3 has 13 amino acids. V dropped 0 bases and J dropped 5 bases, with 7 bases sitting between them. The CDR3 DNA reads TGTGCCACCAGCAGAGATTCCGGTGAGACCCAGTACTTC. It codes for CATSRDSGETQYF.

The chain joins TRBV19 to TRBJ1-1; 7 nucleotides align to TRBD1. This CDR3 contains 16 residues. The V segment lost 4 bases and the J segment 1 base; nucleotides outside the gene matches: 9. Germline lookup yields CDR1 LNHDA and CDR2 SQIVND (reference sequence). Here the CDR3 reads CASSSTPRGENTEAFF. CDR3 in DNA: TGTGCCAGTAGTAGCACCCCCAGGGGGGAGAACACTGAAGCTTTCTTT.

The sample holds a few counts of this clone. The chain recombines TRBV18 with TRBJ2-5; 7 bases align to TRBD2. Judging by the DNA end, TRBJ2-7 fits better; the J call may be wrong. This CDR3 region has 17 residues. From germline, CDR1 is KGHSH and CDR2 LQKENI. In DNA form, the CDR3 reads TGTGCCAGCTCACCAGGAGCGGGGTGGGGGGAAACCTACGAGCAGTACTTC. Translation: CASSPGAGWGETYEQYF.

This sequence joins TRBV28 and TRBJ2-7; TRBD2 aligns across 8 bases. The germline V gene encodes CDR1 MDHEN and CDR2 SYDVKM. The CDR3 sequence is 16 residues long. V shed 6 bases and J 6 bases; nucleotides not matched to a gene: 16. The CDR3 here is CASSSSGWRGGSEQYF. The CDR3 region has the DNA TGTGCCAGCAGCTCTAGCGGGTGGAGGGGGGGTAGCGAGCAGTACTTC.

The DNA of the CDR3 is TGTGCCAGCAGTTTACTAGCGGGAGCATCCTACGAGCAGTACTTC. Translated: CASSLLAGASYEQYF. The V gene is TRBV5-6, the J gene TRBJ2-7, with 11 bases fitting TRBD2. The CDR3 is 15 residues long. The germline V gene has CDR1 SGHDT and CDR2 YYEEEE. Losses at the gene ends were 5 bases for V and 1 base for J; bases not matched to a gene: 5.

This chain links TRBV2 with TRBJ2-1; 12 nucleotides agree with TRBD2. The CDR3 is 14 residues long. Germline-derived CDR1 and CDR2 are SNHLY and FYNNEI. Trimming at V came to 8 bases and at J to 4 bases, leaving 3 bases not matched to a gene. Here the CDR3 reads CASLLAGGYNEQFF. DNA of the CDR3: TGTGCCAGCCTGCTAGCGGGGGGGTACAATGAGCAGTTCTTC. The variable domain in full, with the rest retrieved from reference TRBV2 and TRBJ2-1, is EPEVTQTPSHQVTQMGQEVILRCVPISNHLYFYWYRQILGQKVEFLVSFYNNEISEKSEIFDDQFSVERPDGSNFTLKIRSTKLEDSAMYFCASLLAGGYNEQFFGPGTRLTVL.

The chain is built from TRBV30 and TRBJ2-7; 8 bases align to TRBD1. Germline CDR1 and CDR2: GTSNPN and SVGIG (reference sequence). The length of the CDR3 is 16 residues. Trimming at V came to 2 bases and at J to 5 bases, leaving 14 bases not matched to a gene. The CDR3: CAWSMLGTGSADEQYF. The CDR3, as DNA: TGTGCCTGGAGTATGCTAGGGACAGGCAGCGCGGACGAGCAGTACTTC.

This clone has more than one count but fewer than ten. The J gene is TRBJ1-2, the V gene TRBV30; D perhaps matches TRBD1 (5 bases). Between the trimmed V and J ends, which lost 3 bases and 1 base, there was a span of 12 bases. Per the germline V gene, CDR1 is GTSNPN and CDR2 is SVGIG (reference sequence). CDR3 length: 14 residues. CDR3 protein: CAWRHIRGNYGYTF. The CDR3 DNA reads as TGTGCCTGGAGGCATATTAGGGGTAACTATGGCTACACCTTC.

This clone showed up just once. This chain connects TRBV19 to TRBJ2-1; 11 bases match TRBD2. The V segment lost 5 bases and the J segment 0 bases; nucleotides outside the gene matches: 12. Germline V CDR1 and CDR2: LNHDA, SQIVND (reference sequence). This CDR3 comprises 19 residues. CDR3 region: CASSRTARTSGRSYNEQFF. The CDR3 nucleotides are TGTGCCAGTAGTCGGACCGCCCGGACTAGCGGGCGCTCCTACAATGAGCAGTTCTTC. Based on the CDR3 plus reference TRBV19 and TRBJ2-1, the full variable domain is DGGITQSPKYLFRKEGQNVTLSCEQNLNHDAMYWYRQDPGQGLRLIYYSQIVNDFQKGDIAEGYSVSREKKESFPLTVTSAQKNPTAFYLCASSRTARTSGRSYNEQFFGPGTRLTVL.

The V and J genes are TRBV4-3 and TRBJ2-1; 8 bases are shared with TRBD2. In germline, CDR1 is LGHNA, CDR2 YSLEER. This CDR3 is built from 17 residues. V lost 5 bases to trimming and J lost 0 bases; unmatched junction nucleotides: 9. The CDR3 loop reads CASSGGGGLYSYNEQFF. Written as DNA, the CDR3 is TGCGCCAGCAGCGGAGGCGGGGGGCTTTACTCCTACAATGAGCAGTTCTTC.

The V gene is TRBV4-1, the J gene TRBJ2-2, with 14 bases identical to TRBD2. Trimming at V came to 0 bases and at J to 4 bases, leaving 13 bases not matched to a gene. CDR3 size: 21 residues. Germline lookup yields CDR1 MGHRA and CDR2 YSYEKL. CDR3 DNA sequence: TGCGCCAGCAGCCAAGACCGGGGGACTAGCGGGGGCGTTCGCGGCACCGGGGAGCTGTTTTTT. Translation: CASSQDRGTSGGVRGTGELFF.